The 19 T cell receptor beta chains given below trace back to one sample, sequenced in a study of blood T cell repertoires in COVID-19 (TCRdb year 2020). The library relied on the immunoSEQ multiplex PCR assay. TCRdb provides this immuneACCESS table in a form limited to in-frame rearrangements. Some clones are lacking; in checked studies, under half of them reflect an unresolved V gene, and why the rest are absent is not known. The sample yields 180,000 or so clones; 80% to 90% were counted once. In total, the top ten clones hold nearly 2.5% of the sample. The sequenced sample was peripheral blood. These receptors originate from a man aged 35 to 55 with active or convalescent COVID-19.

The chain employs TRBV28 and TRBJ1-1; unclear D gene. CDR1 MDHEN and CDR2 SYDVKM come from the germline V gene. Deletions cut 5 bases from V and 7 bases from J, with 14 bases between. The CDR3 spans 13 residues. The chain's CDR3 is CASSAYGRLEAFF. The CDR3 DNA is TGTGCCAGCAGTGCCTACGGGAGGCTTGAAGCTTTCTTT.

This chain links TRBV11-2 with TRBJ2-5, with 11 bases identical to TRBD2. The CDR3 is 15 amino acids. Unmatched junction bases numbered 7, after V lost 5 bases and J lost 5 bases. Germline V lookup: CDR1 SGHAT, CDR2 FQNNGV. CDR3 residues: CASSLSGGASETQYF. DNA for the CDR3: TGTGCCAGCAGCCTTAGCGGGGGGGCCTCTGAGACCCAGTACTTC.

The CDR3 sequence is CASSERLAGTGANVLTF. The DNA of the CDR3 is TGTGCCAGCAGTGAACGACTAGCGGGGACCGGGGCCAACGTCCTGACTTTC. The chain carries TRBV2 and TRBJ2-6; 11 nucleotides agree with TRBD2. Germline V gene data show CDR1 as SNHLY and CDR2 as FYNNEI. With 2 bases clipped from V and 4 bases from J, the junction kept 4 bases outside the gene matches. The CDR3 sequence is 17 residues long.

This chain connects TRBV30 to TRBJ2-5; D uncertain. The V gene's germline CDR1 is GTSNPN and CDR2 SVGIG (reference sequence). This CDR3 has 11 residues. V dropped 2 bases and J dropped 4 bases, with 5 bases sitting between them. The CDR3 DNA sequence: TGTGCCTGGAGTCCGAGAGAGACCCAGTACTTC. Its protein is CAWSPRETQYF. Variable domain in full (rest from reference TRBV30 and TRBJ2-5): SQTIHQWPATLVQPVGSPLSLECTVEGTSNPNLYWYRQAAGRGLQLLFYSVGIGQISSEVPQNLSASRPQDRQFILSSKKLLLSDSGFYLCAWSPRETQYFGPGTRLLVL.

The chain links TRBV30 to TRBJ2-2; D ambiguous. The CDR3 spans 13 residues. CDR1 and CDR2 from the germline V gene are GTSNPN and SVGIG (reference sequence). V was pared by 4 bases and J by 2 bases, with 8 bases between. The CDR3 loop reads CAWKTSNTGELFF. The CDR3 DNA reads as TGTGCCTGGAAAACTTCCAACACCGGGGAGCTGTTTTTT.

This chain uses TRBV10-3 with TRBJ1-1; D might be TRBD1 (5 bases). This CDR3 contains 14 residues. Trimming took 3 bases from V and 5 from J, leaving 13 bases between them. Germline V gene data show CDR1 as ENHRY and CDR2 as SYGVKD. The CDR3 region has the DNA TGTGCCATCAGTGATAGTCAGGGAGGGACTGAAGCTTTCTTT. It is translated as CAISDSQGGTEAFF.

The rearrangement joins TRBV4-3 to TRBJ2-3; D gene uncertain. Germline CDR1 and CDR2: LGHNA and YSLEER. This CDR3 has 13 residues. V lost 0 bases and J lost 2, with 3 bases in between. The CDR3 spells CASSQDYTDTQYF. Written as DNA, the CDR3 is TGCGCCAGCAGCCAAGACTACACAGATACGCAGTATTTT.

The V call is TRBV4-1, the J call TRBJ2-3, with D perhaps TRBD2 (5 bases). The CDR3 has 15 amino acids. V was clipped by 0 bases and J by 0 bases, with 7 bases between them. Germline V gives CDR1 MGHRA, CDR2 YSYEKL. The CDR3 region has the DNA TGCGCCAGCAGCCAAGACCGGACTAGCACAGATACGCAGTATTTT. This encodes CASSQDRTSTDTQYF.

This clone was seen just once. The chain employs TRBV5-3 and TRBJ1-5; D is uncertain. TRBV5-3 is identified as an open reading frame with a role that is uncertain. The CDR3 is made up of 15 amino acids. Trimming took off 1 base at V and 5 bases at J, with 13 bases between the two ends. CDR3 DNA: TGTGCCAGAAGCTTGCATCTTTGCCGGGATCAGCCCCAGCATTTT. As protein: CARSLHLCRDQPQHF.

V and J are TRBV6-5 and TRBJ1-1; 8 positions match TRBD1. CDR3 length: 13 residues. The germline gives CDR1 MNHEY, CDR2 SVGAGI. V gave up 5 bases and J gave up 4 bases; unmatched junction bases: 3. CDR3 amino acids: CASSHGQGTEAFF. CDR3 sequence (DNA): TGTGCCAGCAGTCACGGACAGGGCACTGAAGCTTTCTTT.

The rearrangement links TRBV9 to TRBJ2-1; 9 nucleotides match TRBD2. CDR1 and CDR2 from the germline V gene are SGDLS and YYNGEE. The CDR3 spans 15 residues. V gave up 0 bases and J gave up 8 bases; unmatched junction bases: 6. The CDR3 loop is CASSVVSSGVDEQFF. CDR3 nucleotide sequence: TGTGCCAGCAGCGTAGTTTCTAGCGGGGTTGATGAGCAGTTCTTC.

The chain employs TRBV7-9 and TRBJ2-5; 9 nucleotides agree with TRBD1. Trimming at V came to 2 bases and at J to 5 bases, leaving 9 bases not matched to a gene. CDR3 length: 16 residues. Germline lookup yields CDR1 SEHNR and CDR2 FQNEAQ (reference sequence). CDR3 in DNA: TGTGCCAGCAGCTTAAGGGGGACAGGGATTGCGGAGACCCAGTACTTC. It yields the protein CASSLRGTGIAETQYF.

The chain carries TRBV15 and TRBJ1-2; 8 positions match TRBD1. Germline-derived CDR1 and CDR2 are LNHNV and YYDKDF (reference sequence). With V trimmed by 5 bases and J by 6 bases, 14 bases remained unmatched. The CDR3 loop spans 16 amino acids. Here the CDR3 reads CATSGARQGRIDGYTF. DNA of the CDR3: TGTGCCACCAGCGGAGCTCGACAGGGGCGCATTGATGGCTACACCTTC.

As to this clone: Other DNA variants within this sample encode the same CDR3. The chain recombines TRBV9 with TRBJ1-1; the D is unclear. Looked up from germline, CDR1 is SGDLS and CDR2 is YYNGEE. This CDR3 has 14 residues. V dropped 0 bases and J dropped 1 base, with 7 bases sitting between them. CDR3 in DNA: TGTGCCAGCAGCGTAGGGGCAGGGAACACTGAAGCTTTCTTT. It yields the protein CASSVGAGNTEAFF.

The V and J genes are TRBV7-9 and TRBJ1-1, with a weak D call TRBD1 (5 bases). Germline CDR1 SEHNR, CDR2 FQNEAQ (reference sequence). Trimming removed 5 bases from V and 8 bases from J, with 24 bases in between. CDR3 length: 16 residues. CDR3 coding DNA: TGTGCCAGCAGCCCATTTGGGGCAGGGCTAGCGTCAGAAGCTTTCTTT. Its translation is CASSPFGAGLASEAFF.

The rearrangement links TRBV7-8 to TRBJ1-5, with 9 bases aligning to TRBD1. This CDR3 has 16 amino acids. Germline V lookup: CDR1 SGHVS, CDR2 FQNEAQ. The junction had 6 bases not matched to a gene; V was cut back by 4 bases and J by 2 bases. CDR3 bases: TGTGCCAGCAGCTATGGAGACAGGGGGGGCAATCAGCCCCAGCATTTT. This encodes CASSYGDRGGNQPQHF.

The CDR3, as DNA: TGTGCCAGCAGAACCGGGACAGGGGCCGTCGCACCCCTCCACTTT. This sequence encodes CASRTGTGAVAPLHF. V gene TRBV6-5 combines with J gene TRBJ1-6; TRBD1 agrees at 10 bases. Germline assignment: CDR1 MNHEY and CDR2 SVGAGI. Germline trimming cut 6 bases from V and 11 bases from J; bases unmatched to any gene: 10. This CDR3 has 15 amino acids.

This clone was picked up many times. This sequence joins TRBV9 and TRBJ2-5; 10 nucleotides line up with TRBD1. Germline CDR1 SGDLS, CDR2 YYNGEE. V shed 4 bases and J 1 base; nucleotides not matched to a gene: 10. This CDR3 spans 17 amino acids. As DNA, the CDR3 is TGTGCCAGCAGCTCCGGGACAGGGGCATCTTTCCAAGAGACCCAGTACTTC. Translation gives CASSSGTGASFQETQYF.

V and J are TRBV3-1 (or the pseudogene TRBV3-2) and TRBJ2-1, with 7 bases identical to TRBD2. V was clipped by 1 base and J by 8 bases; unmatched bases: 5. The CDR3 sequence is 14 residues long. The germline gives CDR1 LGHDT, CDR2 YNNKEL (reference sequence). As DNA, the CDR3 is TGTGCCAGCAGCCAAGTATCCGGGAGGCATGAGCAGTTCTTC. Residues: CASSQVSGRHEQFF.